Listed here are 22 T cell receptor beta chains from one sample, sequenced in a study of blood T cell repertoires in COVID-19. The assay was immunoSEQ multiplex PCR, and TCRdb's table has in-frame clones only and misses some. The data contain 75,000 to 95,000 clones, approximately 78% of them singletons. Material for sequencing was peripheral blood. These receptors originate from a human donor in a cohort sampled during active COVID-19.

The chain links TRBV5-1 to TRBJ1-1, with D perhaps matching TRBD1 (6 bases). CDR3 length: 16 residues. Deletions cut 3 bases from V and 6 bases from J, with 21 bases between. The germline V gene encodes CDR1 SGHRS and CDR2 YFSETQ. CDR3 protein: CASSWDIGPWGSEAFF. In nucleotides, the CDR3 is TGCGCCAGCAGCTGGGACATCGGACCCTGGGGGTCTGAAGCTTTCTTT. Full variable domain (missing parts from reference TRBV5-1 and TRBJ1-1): KAGVTQTPRYLIKTRGQQVTLSCSPISGHRSVSWYQQTPGQGLQFLFEYFSETQRNKGNFPGRFSGRQFSNSRSEMNVSTLELGDSALYLCASSWDIGPWGSEAFFGQGTRLTVV.

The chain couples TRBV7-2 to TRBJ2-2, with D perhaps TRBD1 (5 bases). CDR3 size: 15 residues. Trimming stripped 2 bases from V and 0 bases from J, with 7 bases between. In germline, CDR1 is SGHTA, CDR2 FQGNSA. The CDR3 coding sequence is TGTGCCAGCAGCTTAAGGGGTCCGAACACCGGGGAGCTGTTTTTT. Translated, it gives CASSLRGPNTGELFF.

CDR3 sequence: CASSYRGLMETQYF. The CDR3 DNA reads TGTGCCAGCAGCTACAGGGGGTTAATGGAGACCCAGTACTTC. The rearrangement uses TRBV7-9 and TRBJ2-5; the match to TRBD1 covers 8 bases. After removal of 4 bases from V and 5 bases from J, the junction contained 6 bases not matched to a gene. From germline, CDR1 is SEHNR and CDR2 FQNEAQ (reference sequence). This CDR3 is built from 14 residues.

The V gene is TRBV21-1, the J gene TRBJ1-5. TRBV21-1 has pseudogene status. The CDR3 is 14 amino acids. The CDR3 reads CASIAPSSNQPQHF. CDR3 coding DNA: TGTGCCAGCATAGCGCCGTCATCTAATCAGCCCCAGCATTTT.

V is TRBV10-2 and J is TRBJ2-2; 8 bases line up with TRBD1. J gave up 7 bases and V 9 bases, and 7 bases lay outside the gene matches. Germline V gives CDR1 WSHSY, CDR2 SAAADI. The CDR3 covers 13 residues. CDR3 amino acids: CASKRTGYGELFF. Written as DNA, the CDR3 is TGCGCCAGTAAGAGGACAGGGTACGGGGAGCTGTTTTTT.

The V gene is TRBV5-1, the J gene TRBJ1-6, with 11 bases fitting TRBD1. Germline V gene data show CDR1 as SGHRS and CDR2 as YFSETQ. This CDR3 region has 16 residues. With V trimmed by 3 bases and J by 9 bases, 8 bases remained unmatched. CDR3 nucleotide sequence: TGCGCCAGCAGCTATTCCCCCGGGACAGGGGGTTCACCCCTCCACTTT. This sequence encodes CASSYSPGTGGSPLHF.

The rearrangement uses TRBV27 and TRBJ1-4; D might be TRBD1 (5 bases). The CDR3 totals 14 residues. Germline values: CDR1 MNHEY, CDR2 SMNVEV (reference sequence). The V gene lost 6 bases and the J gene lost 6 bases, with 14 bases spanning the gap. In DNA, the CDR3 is TGTGCCAGCAGCCCATCTGAGACAGATGAAAAACTGTTTTTT. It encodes CASSPSETDEKLFF.

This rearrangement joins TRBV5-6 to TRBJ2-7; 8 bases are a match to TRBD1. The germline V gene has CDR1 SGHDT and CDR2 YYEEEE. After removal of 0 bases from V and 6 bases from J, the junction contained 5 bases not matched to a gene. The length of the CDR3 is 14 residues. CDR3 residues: CASSLGDRRGEQYF. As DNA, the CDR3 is TGTGCCAGCAGCTTGGGGGACAGGCGTGGCGAGCAGTACTTC.

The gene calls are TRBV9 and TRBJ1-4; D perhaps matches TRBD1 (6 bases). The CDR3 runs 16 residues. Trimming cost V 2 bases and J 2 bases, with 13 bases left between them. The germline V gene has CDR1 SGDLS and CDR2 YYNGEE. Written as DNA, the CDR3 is TGTGCCAGCAGCGTGGGACACCGGGCGACTAATGAAAAACTGTTTTTT. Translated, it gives CASSVGHRATNEKLFF.

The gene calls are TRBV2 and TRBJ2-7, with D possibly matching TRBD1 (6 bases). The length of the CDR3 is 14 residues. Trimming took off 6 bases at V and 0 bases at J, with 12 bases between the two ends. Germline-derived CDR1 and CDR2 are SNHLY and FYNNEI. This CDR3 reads CASRDSIYSYEQYF. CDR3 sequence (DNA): TGTGCCAGCAGGGACAGTATATACTCCTACGAGCAGTACTTC. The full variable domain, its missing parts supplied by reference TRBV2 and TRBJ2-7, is EPEVTQTPSHQVTQMGQEVILRCVPISNHLYFYWYRQILGQKVEFLVSFYNNEISEKSEIFDDQFSVERPDGSNFTLKIRSTKLEDSAMYFCASRDSIYSYEQYFGPGTRLTVT.

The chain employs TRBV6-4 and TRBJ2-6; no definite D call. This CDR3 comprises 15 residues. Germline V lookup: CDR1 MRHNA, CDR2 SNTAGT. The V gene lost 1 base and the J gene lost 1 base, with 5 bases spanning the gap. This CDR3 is CASSDFHSGANVLTF. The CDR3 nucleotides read TGTGCCAGCAGTGACTTTCATTCTGGGGCCAACGTCCTGACTTTC.

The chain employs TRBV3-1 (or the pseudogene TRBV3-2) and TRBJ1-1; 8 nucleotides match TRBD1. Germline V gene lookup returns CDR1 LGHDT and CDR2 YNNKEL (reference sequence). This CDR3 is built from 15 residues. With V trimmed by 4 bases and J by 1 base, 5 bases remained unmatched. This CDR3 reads CASSPDRAGNTEAFF. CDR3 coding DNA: TGTGCCAGCAGCCCGGACAGGGCGGGGAACACTGAAGCTTTCTTT.

This CDR3 reads CATSRTGDPYEQYF. The CDR3 bases are TGTGCCACCAGCAGGACAGGGGACCCATACGAGCAGTACTTC. The chain recombines TRBV15 with TRBJ2-7; 8 bases are a match to TRBD1. J gave up 4 bases and V 3 bases, and 5 bases lay outside the gene matches. This CDR3 has 14 residues. CDR1 and CDR2 (germline): LNHNV, YYDKDF (reference sequence).

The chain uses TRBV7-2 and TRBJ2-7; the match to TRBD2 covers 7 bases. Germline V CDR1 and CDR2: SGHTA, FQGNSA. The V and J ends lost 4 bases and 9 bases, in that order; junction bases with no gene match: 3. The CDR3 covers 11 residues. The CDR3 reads CASSSTGGQYF. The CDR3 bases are TGTGCCAGCAGCTCTACGGGGGGGCAGTACTTC.

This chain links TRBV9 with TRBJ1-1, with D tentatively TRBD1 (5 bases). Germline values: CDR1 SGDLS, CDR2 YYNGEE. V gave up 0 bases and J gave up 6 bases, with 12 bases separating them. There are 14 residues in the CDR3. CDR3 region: CASSVDFRASEAFF. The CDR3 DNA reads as TGTGCCAGCAGCGTAGACTTCAGGGCGTCTGAAGCTTTCTTT. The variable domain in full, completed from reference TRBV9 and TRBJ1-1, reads DSGVTQTPKHLITATGQRVTLRCSPRSGDLSVYWYQQSLDQGLQFLIQYYNGEERAKGNILERFSAQQFPDLHSELNLSSLELGDSALYFCASSVDFRASEAFFGQGTRLTVV.

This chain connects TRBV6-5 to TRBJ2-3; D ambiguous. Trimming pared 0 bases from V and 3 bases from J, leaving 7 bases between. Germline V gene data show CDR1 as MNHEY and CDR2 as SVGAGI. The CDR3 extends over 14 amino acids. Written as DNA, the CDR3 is TGTGCCAGCAGTTACTCGCACAGAACAGATACGCAGTATTTT. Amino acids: CASSYSHRTDTQYF.

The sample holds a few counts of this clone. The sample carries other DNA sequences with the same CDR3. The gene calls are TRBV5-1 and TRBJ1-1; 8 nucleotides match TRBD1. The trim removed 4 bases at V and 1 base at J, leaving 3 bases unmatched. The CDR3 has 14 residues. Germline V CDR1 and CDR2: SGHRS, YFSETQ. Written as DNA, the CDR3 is TGCGCCAGCAGCCCAGGGACAGGGAACACTGAAGCTTTCTTT. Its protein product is CASSPGTGNTEAFF.

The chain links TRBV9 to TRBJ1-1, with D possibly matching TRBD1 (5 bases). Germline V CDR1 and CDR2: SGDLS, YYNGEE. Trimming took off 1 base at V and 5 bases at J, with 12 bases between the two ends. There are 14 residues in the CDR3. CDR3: CASSVKARATEAFF. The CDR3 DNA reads TGTGCCAGCAGCGTAAAGGCCAGGGCTACTGAAGCTTTCTTT.

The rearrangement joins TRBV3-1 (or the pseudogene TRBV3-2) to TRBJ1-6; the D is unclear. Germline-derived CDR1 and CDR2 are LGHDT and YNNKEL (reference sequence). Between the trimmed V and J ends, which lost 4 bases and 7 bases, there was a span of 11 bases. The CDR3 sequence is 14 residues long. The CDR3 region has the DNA TGTGCCAGCAGCCTAAAAGGAGGGAATTCACCCCTCCACTTT. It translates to CASSLKGGNSPLHF.

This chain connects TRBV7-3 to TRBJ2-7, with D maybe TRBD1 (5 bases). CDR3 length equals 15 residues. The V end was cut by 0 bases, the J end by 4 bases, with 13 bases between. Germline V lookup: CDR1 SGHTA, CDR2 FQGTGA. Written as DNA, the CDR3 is TGTGCCAGCAGCTTAACGCCAGGGTCCTCTTACGAGCAGTACTTC. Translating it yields CASSLTPGSSYEQYF. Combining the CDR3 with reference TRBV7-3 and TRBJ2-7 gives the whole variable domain GAGVSQTPSNKVTEKGKYVELRCDPISGHTALYWYRQSLGQGPEFLIYFQGTGAADDSGLPNDRFFAVRPEGSVSTLKIQRTERGDSAVYLCASSLTPGSSYEQYFGPGTRLTVT.

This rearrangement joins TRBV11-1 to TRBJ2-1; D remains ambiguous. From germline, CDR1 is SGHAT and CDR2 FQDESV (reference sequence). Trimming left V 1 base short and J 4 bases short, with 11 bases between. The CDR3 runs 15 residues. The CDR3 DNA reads TGTGCCAGCAGCTTAGAGAACCACGAGTACAATGAGCAGTTCTTC. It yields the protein CASSLENHEYNEQFF.

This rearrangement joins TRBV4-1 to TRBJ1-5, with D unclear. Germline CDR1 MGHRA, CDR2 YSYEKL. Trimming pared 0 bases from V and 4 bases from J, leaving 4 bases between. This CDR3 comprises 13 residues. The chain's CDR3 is CASSQERNQPQHF. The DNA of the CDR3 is TGCGCCAGCAGCCAAGAGCGAAATCAGCCCCAGCATTTT.